What follows describes a single T cell receptor (beta chain). The data were produced by immunoSEQ multiplex PCR, yet TCRdb's version contains in-frame clones alone and is incomplete. The sample lists tens of thousands of clones, around 90% occurring once. The data were obtained in a study of T cell changes during pregnancy in multiple sclerosis. This CDR3 spans 14 amino acids. The germline V gene encodes CDR1 MNHNS and CDR2 SASEGT. V was shortened by 9 bases and J by 3 bases, with 17 bases between the two germline ends. The receptor was isolated from a female donor in good health, enrolled as a control in a pregnancy study. Sample: CD4+ T cells from peripheral blood mononuclear cells, taken in the first trimester of pregnancy. The chain recombines TRBV6-1 with TRBJ1-2, with unresolved D. The CDR3 DNA is TGTGCCAGTGAGGACGGAGGCTCTTACTATGGCTACACCTTC. This sequence encodes CASEDGGSYYGYTF.